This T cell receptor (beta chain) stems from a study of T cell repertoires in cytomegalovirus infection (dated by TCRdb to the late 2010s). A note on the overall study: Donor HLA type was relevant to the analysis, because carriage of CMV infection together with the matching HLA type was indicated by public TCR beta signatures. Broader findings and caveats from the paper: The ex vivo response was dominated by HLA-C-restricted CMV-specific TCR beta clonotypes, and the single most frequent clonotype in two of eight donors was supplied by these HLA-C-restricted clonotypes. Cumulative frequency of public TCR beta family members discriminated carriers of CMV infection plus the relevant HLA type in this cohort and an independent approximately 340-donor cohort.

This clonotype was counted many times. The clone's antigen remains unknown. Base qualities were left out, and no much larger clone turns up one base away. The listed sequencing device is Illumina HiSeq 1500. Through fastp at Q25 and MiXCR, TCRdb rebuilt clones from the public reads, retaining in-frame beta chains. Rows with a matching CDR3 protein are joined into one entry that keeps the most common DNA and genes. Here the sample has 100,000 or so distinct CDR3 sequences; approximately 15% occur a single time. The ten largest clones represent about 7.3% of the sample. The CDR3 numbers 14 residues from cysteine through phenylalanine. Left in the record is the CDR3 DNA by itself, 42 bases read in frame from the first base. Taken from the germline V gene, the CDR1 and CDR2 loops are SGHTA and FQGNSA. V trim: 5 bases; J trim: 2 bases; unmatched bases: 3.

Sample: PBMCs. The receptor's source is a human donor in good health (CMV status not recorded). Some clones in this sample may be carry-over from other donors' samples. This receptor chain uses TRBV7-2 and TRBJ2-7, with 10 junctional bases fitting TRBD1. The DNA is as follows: TGTGCCAGCAGCCCGGACAGGGGGGCCTACGAGCAGTACTTC. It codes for CASSPDRGAYEQYF.